The 23 T cell receptor beta chains in this list originate from one sample, sequenced in a study of cytomegalovirus exposure and HLA in healthy donors. With 60 Vbeta and 13 Jbeta primers, the PCR was carried out. Generated by immunoSEQ multiplex PCR, the TCRdb table keeps only in-frame clones and is missing some. This sample yields 100,000 to 150,000 clones, of which roughly 68% are seen a single time; 5.8% belongs to the top ten. The specimen was PBMCs. The receptor set was obtained from a woman aged 45-65 years in good health and CMV-seropositive.

This rearrangement joins TRBV27 to TRBJ1-6; TRBD1 agrees at 10 bases. Germline V gene lookup returns CDR1 MNHEY and CDR2 SMNVEV (reference sequence). The V and J ends lost 7 bases and 8 bases, in that order; junction bases with no gene match: 8. CDR3 length: 15 residues. As DNA, the CDR3 is TGTGCCAGCAACTCCCGTGGGACAGGGGATTCACCCCTCCACTTT. This translates into CASNSRGTGDSPLHF.

J is TRBJ2-1 and V is TRBV6-5, with 8 bases fitting TRBD1. The CDR3 has 15 residues. Per germline, CDR1 MNHEY and CDR2 SVGAGI. After removal of 6 bases from V and 6 bases from J, the junction contained 10 bases not matched to a gene. The chain's CDR3 is CASRQGDRLPNEQFF. CDR3 nucleotide sequence: TGTGCCAGCAGGCAGGGGGACAGGTTGCCCAATGAGCAGTTCTTC.

The V and J genes are TRBV19 and TRBJ1-2, with a possible D match to TRBD1 (6 bases). Trimming cost V 6 bases and J 1 base, with 12 bases left between them. Germline CDR1 is LNHDA and CDR2 is SQIVND (reference sequence). This CDR3 contains 14 residues. CDR3 DNA: TGTGCCAGTAGGTCAGGGGAGGGTAACTATGGCTACACCTTC. This gives the protein CASRSGEGNYGYTF.

The chain links TRBV4-3 to TRBJ2-7; 14 bases fit TRBD2. Germline trimming cut 1 base from V and 4 bases from J; bases unmatched to any gene: 0. The CDR3 loop spans 15 amino acids. Germline V gene lookup returns CDR1 LGHNA and CDR2 YSLEER. The CDR3 nucleotides read TGCGCCAGCAGCCAAGGGACTAGCGGGGGGTACGAGCAGTACTTC. Residues: CASSQGTSGGYEQYF.

The CDR3 loop reads CASSSRWASTDTQYF. The DNA of the CDR3 is TGTGCCAGCAGCTCCCGGTGGGCTAGCACAGATACGCAGTATTTT. The chain is built from TRBV5-6 and TRBJ2-3; no reliable D call. The V end was cut by 3 bases, the J end by 0 bases, with 11 bases between. Germline V gene lookup returns CDR1 SGHDT and CDR2 YYEEEE. This CDR3 is built from 15 residues.

This clone was counted between two and nine times. The V and J genes are TRBV5-4 and TRBJ2-3; 8 bases match TRBD1. The germline gives CDR1 SGHNT, CDR2 YYREEE (reference sequence). V was pared by 4 bases and J by 5 bases, with 6 bases of the junction left unmatched. This CDR3 is built from 14 residues. The CDR3 sequence is CASSGGQVEDTQYF. In nucleotides, the CDR3 is TGTGCCAGCAGCGGGGGACAGGTGGAAGATACGCAGTATTTT. The full variable domain, in which reference TRBV5-4 and TRBJ2-3 provide the parts outside the CDR3, is ETGVTQSPTHLIKTRGQQVTLRCSSQSGHNTVSWYQQALGQGPQFIFQYYREEENGRGNFPPRFSGLQFPNYSSELNVNALELDDSALYLCASSGGQVEDTQYFGPGTRLTVL.

The rearrangement links TRBV7-8 to TRBJ1-2, with D hard to call. CDR1 is SGHVS and CDR2 is FQNEAQ in the germline V gene. The CDR3 runs 15 residues. The ends were cut back, 3 bases at V and 2 bases at J, with 13 bases in the middle. The CDR3 region is CASSFSDPGNYGYTF. DNA for the CDR3: TGTGCCAGCAGCTTCTCTGACCCGGGGAACTATGGCTACACCTTC. Variable domain in full (rest from reference TRBV7-8 and TRBJ1-2): GAGVSQSPRYKVAKRGQDVALRCDPISGHVSLFWYQQALGQGPEFLTYFQNEAQLDKSGLPSDRFFAERPEGSVSTLKIQRTQQEDSAVYLCASSFSDPGNYGYTFGSGTRLTVV.

The chain combines TRBV4-3 with TRBJ1-4; D not resolved. V lost 0 bases, J lost 8 bases, and 13 bases lay in between. This CDR3 has 15 residues. Germline V CDR1 and CDR2: LGHNA, YSLEER. In nucleotides, the CDR3 is TGCGCCAGCAGCCAAGAAGGTTACAGTCAGGAAAAACTGTTTTTT. Its translation is CASSQEGYSQEKLFF.

This clone came up once. The rearrangement joins TRBV7-2 to TRBJ1-2; 8 bases fit TRBD1. CDR3 length: 13 residues. With 5 bases clipped from V and 6 bases from J, the junction kept 5 bases outside the gene matches. Looked up from germline, CDR1 is SGHTA and CDR2 is FQGNSA. CDR3 region: CASSLTGGDGYTF. The CDR3 bases are TGTGCCAGCAGCCTCACAGGGGGGGATGGCTACACCTTC.

The rearrangement links TRBV12-5 to TRBJ2-5; D is undetermined. Trimming removed 4 bases from V and 13 bases from J, with 19 bases in between. The CDR3 covers 13 residues. CDR1 and CDR2 from the germline V gene are LGHNT and FRNRAP. CDR3 sequence: CASGSPPVTNPYF. The CDR3, as DNA: TGTGCTAGTGGTTCTCCCCCGGTAACCAACCCGTACTTC.

The rearrangement joins TRBV5-4 to TRBJ2-5; D remains unclear. Germline CDR1 and CDR2: SGHNT and YYREEE (reference sequence). This CDR3 contains 13 residues. The V end was cut by 0 bases, the J end by 3 bases, with 6 bases between. The CDR3, as DNA: TGTGCCAGCAGCTTGGACAGTAAAGAGACCCAGTACTTC. Amino acid sequence: CASSLDSKETQYF.

The chain recombines TRBV18 with TRBJ2-2; TRBD2 matches 8 bases. V dropped 8 bases and J dropped 6; count of bases not matched to a gene: 11. The CDR3 sequence is 15 residues long. The germline CDR1 and CDR2 sequences are KGHSH and LQKENI. CDR3 DNA: TGTGCCAGCGCCCCTATCGGGGGGGGCTCCGGGGAGCTGTTTTTT. Its translation: CASAPIGGGSGELFF.

As for this clone: Compared with germline, one end of the junction differs, possibly owing to a read error. This rearrangement joins TRBV12-5 to TRBJ2-3; D perhaps matches TRBD1 (5 bases). This CDR3 comprises 12 residues. In germline, CDR1 is LGHNT, CDR2 FRNRAP. CDR3 in DNA: TGTGCTAGTGGCTCCCTTACAGGTACGCAGTATTTT. This codes for CASGSLTGTQYF.

The rearrangement joins TRBV7-9 to TRBJ1-4; D call uncertain. CDR3 size: 13 residues. Germline-derived CDR1 and CDR2 are SEHNR and FQNEAQ (reference sequence). The V gene lost 5 bases and the J gene lost 7 bases, with 11 bases spanning the gap. As DNA, the CDR3 is TGTGCCAGCAGCGTCGGAGTGGGTGAAAAACTGTTTTTT. As protein: CASSVGVGEKLFF. Based on the CDR3 plus reference TRBV7-9 and TRBJ1-4, the full variable domain is DTGVSQNPRHKITKRGQNVTFRCDPISEHNRLYWYRQTLGQGPEFLTYFQNEAQLEKSRLLSDRFSAERPKGSFSTLEIQRTEQGDSAMYLCASSVGVGEKLFFGSGTQLSVL.

The CDR3 DNA is TGCGCCAGCAGCTCAGGCACAGGGACGTTGCCGGAAGAGACCCAGTACTTC. It encodes CASSSGTGTLPEETQYF. The chain is built from TRBV5-1 and TRBJ2-5, with a possible D match to TRBD1 (6 bases). This CDR3 spans 17 amino acids. CDR1 and CDR2 from the germline V gene are SGHRS and YFSETQ. V gave up 3 bases and J gave up 3 bases, with 21 bases separating them.

J is TRBJ1-6 and V is TRBV7-9; tentative D call: TRBD1 (5 bases). Germline V gene data show CDR1 as SEHNR and CDR2 as FQNEAQ (reference sequence). With 1 base removed from V and 9 bases from J, the gap between germline ends came to 16 bases. This CDR3 comprises 16 residues. The CDR3 spells CASSLEEGRRGSPLHF. CDR3 DNA sequence: TGTGCCAGCAGCTTAGAGGAGGGGCGAAGGGGTTCACCCCTCCACTTT.

This clone turned up a few times. CDR3 residues: CASSLASGQGRYEQYF. As DNA, the CDR3 is TGTGCCAGCAGCTTAGCTTCGGGACAGGGGCGTTACGAGCAGTACTTC. The chain combines TRBV7-2 with TRBJ2-7; 10 positions match TRBD1. Germline lookup yields CDR1 SGHTA and CDR2 FQGNSA. The CDR3 is 16 residues long. Unmatched junction bases numbered 6, after V lost 0 bases and J lost 4 bases.

The chain uses TRBV6-6 and TRBJ1-5; tentative D call: TRBD1 (5 bases). The CDR3 has 14 residues. V lost 7 bases, J lost 2 bases, and 12 bases lay in between. CDR1 is MNHNY and CDR2 is SVGAGI in the germline V gene (reference sequence). In DNA, the CDR3 is TGTGCCAGCACCCCCGGGGGTGGCAATCAGCCCCAGCATTTT. Amino acid sequence: CASTPGGGNQPQHF.

V and J are TRBV7-9 and TRBJ2-1, with 14 bases matching TRBD2. Germline CDR1 SEHNR, CDR2 FQNEAQ (reference sequence). After removal of 2 bases from V and 0 bases from J, the junction contained 6 bases not matched to a gene. This CDR3 region has 19 residues. CDR3 in DNA: TGTGCCAGCAGCTTACGACTAGCGGGGGGGAGGAGCTCCTACAATGAGCAGTTCTTC. Protein: CASSLRLAGGRSSYNEQFF.

As to this clone: Its ends do not fully match the called genes, so a read error is possible. This rearrangement joins TRBV6-1 to TRBJ1-1; D remains ambiguous. The CDR3 covers 15 residues. From germline, CDR1 is MNHNS and CDR2 SASEGT. CDR3 residues: CPSSETDTLNTEAFF. The CDR3, as DNA: TGTCCCAGCAGTGAGACTGATACCCTGAACACTGAAGCTTTCTTT.

This clone was seen a few times. The gene calls are TRBV14 and TRBJ2-1; 12 bases are shared with TRBD2. Germline-derived CDR1 and CDR2 are SGHDN and FVKESK. The CDR3 has 18 residues. Germline trimming cut 3 bases from V and 7 bases from J; bases unmatched to any gene: 13. The CDR3 is CASSHPNRLAGGRNEQFF. The CDR3 nucleotides are TGTGCCAGCAGCCATCCAAATCGGCTAGCGGGGGGGAGGAATGAGCAGTTCTTC. Combining the CDR3 with reference TRBV14 and TRBJ2-1 gives the whole variable domain EAGVTQFPSHSVIEKGQTVTLRCDPISGHDNLYWYRRVMGKEIKFLLHFVKESKQDESGMPNNRFLAERTGGTYSTLKVQPAELEDSGVYFCASSHPNRLAGGRNEQFFGPGTRLTVL.

The V call is TRBV4-2, the J call TRBJ1-5, with D maybe TRBD1 (6 bases). The CDR3 contains 15 residues. CDR1 is LGHNA, CDR2 YNFKEQ, per germline. V gave up 4 bases and J gave up 3 bases, with 13 bases separating them. The CDR3 nucleotides are TGTGCCAGCAGCCCGGACAGTTCCCTCAATCAGCCCCAGCATTTT. Protein product: CASSPDSSLNQPQHF.

This clone showed up just once. The CDR3 loop reads CASSLFWGGKTTYEQYF. DNA of the CDR3: TGTGCCAGCAGCTTGTTTTGGGGCGGAAAGACAACCTACGAGCAGTACTTC. The rearrangement uses TRBV5-8 and TRBJ2-7; the D gene is possibly TRBD1 (5 bases). Germline V gene data show CDR1 as SGHTS and CDR2 as YDEGEE. V was cut by 1 base and J by 2 bases, with 19 bases left in between. There are 17 residues in the CDR3. Using reference TRBV5-8 and TRBJ2-7 for the parts outside the CDR3, the full variable domain is EAGVTQSPTHLIKTRGQQATLRCSPISGHTSVYWYQQALGLGLQFLLWYDEGEERNRGNFPPRFSGRQFPNYSSELNVNALELEDSALYLCASSLFWGGKTTYEQYFGPGTRLTVT.